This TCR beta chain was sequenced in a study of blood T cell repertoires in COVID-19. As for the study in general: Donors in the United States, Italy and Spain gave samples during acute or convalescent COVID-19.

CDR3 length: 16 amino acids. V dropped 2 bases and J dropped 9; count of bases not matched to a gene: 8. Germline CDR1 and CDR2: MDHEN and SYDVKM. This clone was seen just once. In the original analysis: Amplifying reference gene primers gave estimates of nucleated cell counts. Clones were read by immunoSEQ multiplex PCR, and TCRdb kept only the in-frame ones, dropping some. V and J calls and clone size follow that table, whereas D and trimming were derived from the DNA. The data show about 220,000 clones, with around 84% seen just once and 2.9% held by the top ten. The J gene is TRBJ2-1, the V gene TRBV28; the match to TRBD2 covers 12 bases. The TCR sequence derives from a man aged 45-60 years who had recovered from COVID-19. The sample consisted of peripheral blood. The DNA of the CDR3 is TGTGCCAGCAGTTTAGCCGCTAGCGGGAGGGGGGTTGAGCAGTTCTTC. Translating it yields CASSLAASGRGVEQFF.